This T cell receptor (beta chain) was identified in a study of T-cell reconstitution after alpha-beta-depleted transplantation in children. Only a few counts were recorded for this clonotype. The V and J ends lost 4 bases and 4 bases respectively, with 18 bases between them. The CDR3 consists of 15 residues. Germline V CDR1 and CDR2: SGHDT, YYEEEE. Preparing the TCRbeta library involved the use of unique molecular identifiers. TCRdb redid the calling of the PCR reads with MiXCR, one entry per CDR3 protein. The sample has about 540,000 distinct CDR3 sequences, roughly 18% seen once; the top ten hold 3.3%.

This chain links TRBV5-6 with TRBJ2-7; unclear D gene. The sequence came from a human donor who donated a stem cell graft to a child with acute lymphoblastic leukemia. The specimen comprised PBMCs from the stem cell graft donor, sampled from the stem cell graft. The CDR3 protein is CASSAGLLKTYEQYF. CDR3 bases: TGTGCCAGCAGCGCTGGTCTACTGAAGACTTACGAGCAGTACTTC.